One sample yielded the 6 T cell receptor beta chains listed below, sequenced in a study of T cell changes during pregnancy in multiple sclerosis. The protocol was immunoSEQ multiplex PCR, while the TCRdb copy is restricted to in-frame clones and leaves out a portion. The table has 25,000 to 35,000 clones, 89% seen once. The material was CD8+ T cells from peripheral blood mononuclear cells, obtained in the second trimester of pregnancy. These receptors were obtained from a female donor with multiple sclerosis, enrolled in a pregnancy study.

V is TRBV10-3 and J is TRBJ2-3; TRBD1 is a possible D gene (5 bases). The CDR3 totals 18 residues. The germline V gene has CDR1 ENHRY and CDR2 SYGVKD. The V end lost 2 bases, the J end lost 3 bases, and 21 bases lay between the germline ends. The CDR3 spells CAISERRKGVDGTDTQYF. DNA for the CDR3: TGTGCCATCAGTGAGCGCCGGAAAGGGGTAGACGGGACAGATACGCAGTATTTT.

V is TRBV2 and J is TRBJ1-2; 9 bases match TRBD1. Germline CDR1 is SNHLY and CDR2 is FYNNEI. Trimming at V came to 8 bases and at J to 1 base, leaving 8 bases not matched to a gene. This CDR3 comprises 15 residues. The CDR3 sequence is CASGGTGIYNYGYTF. Here the CDR3 DNA reads TGTGCCAGCGGGGGGACAGGGATATATAACTATGGCTACACCTTC. Filled out from reference TRBV2 and TRBJ1-2, the complete variable domain reads EPEVTQTPSHQVTQMGQEVILRCVPISNHLYFYWYRQILGQKVEFLVSFYNNEISEKSEIFDDQFSVERPDGSNFTLKIRSTKLEDSAMYFCASGGTGIYNYGYTFGSGTRLTVV.

The chain couples TRBV19 to TRBJ1-1, with TRBD1 matching over 8 bases. The CDR3 totals 13 residues. Per germline, CDR1 LNHDA and CDR2 SQIVND (reference sequence). J was trimmed by 4 bases and V by 3 bases; bases with no gene match: 1. This CDR3 is CASSMQGATEAFF. Here the CDR3 DNA reads TGTGCCAGTAGTATGCAGGGGGCCACTGAAGCTTTCTTT.

CDR3 in amino acids: CASSFSTENEQFF. In DNA form, the CDR3 reads TGTGCCAGCAGTTTTTCCACAGAGAATGAGCAGTTCTTC. The chain is built from TRBV28 and TRBJ2-1; D remains ambiguous. The CDR3 extends over 13 amino acids. V gave up 3 bases and J gave up 7 bases, with 10 bases separating them. Per germline, CDR1 MDHEN and CDR2 SYDVKM.

The chain uses TRBV19 and TRBJ1-1; 8 bases line up with TRBD1. V trimming: 2 bases; J trimming: 4 bases; junction bases outside the gene matches: 3. The germline CDR1 and CDR2 sequences are LNHDA and SQIVND (reference sequence). This CDR3 is 14 amino acids long. The CDR3 DNA reads TGTGCCAGTAGTATAACCACAGGGGGCACTGAAGCTTTCTTT. Its translation is CASSITTGGTEAFF.

CDR3 nucleotide sequence: TGTGCCAGCAGCTGGACGAGAACTAGCGGGAAGGCGTCGGTGCAGTATTTT. Protein product: CASSWTRTSGKASVQYF. This chain connects TRBV7-9 to TRBJ2-3; 10 bases agree with TRBD2. This CDR3 region has 17 residues. Germline loops: CDR1 SEHNR, CDR2 FQNEAQ (reference sequence). Trimming cost V 4 bases and J 11 bases; bases outside gene matches: 18.